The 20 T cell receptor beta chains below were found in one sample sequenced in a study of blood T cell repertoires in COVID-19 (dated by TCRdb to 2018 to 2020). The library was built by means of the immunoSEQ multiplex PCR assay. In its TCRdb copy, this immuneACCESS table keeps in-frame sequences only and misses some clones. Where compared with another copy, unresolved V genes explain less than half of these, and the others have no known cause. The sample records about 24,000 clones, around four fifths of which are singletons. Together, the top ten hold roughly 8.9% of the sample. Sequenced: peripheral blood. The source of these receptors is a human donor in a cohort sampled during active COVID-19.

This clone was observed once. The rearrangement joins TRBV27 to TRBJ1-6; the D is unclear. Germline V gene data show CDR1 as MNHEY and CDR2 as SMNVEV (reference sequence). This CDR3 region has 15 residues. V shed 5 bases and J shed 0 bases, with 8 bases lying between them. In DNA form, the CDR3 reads TGTGCCAGCAGTACCCGGAGCTCCTATAATTCACCCCTCCACTTT. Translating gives CASSTRSSYNSPLHF.

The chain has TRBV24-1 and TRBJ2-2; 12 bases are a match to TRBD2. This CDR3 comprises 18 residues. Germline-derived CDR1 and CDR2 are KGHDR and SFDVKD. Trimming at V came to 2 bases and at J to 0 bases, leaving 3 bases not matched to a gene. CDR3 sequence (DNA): TGTGCCACCAGTGATTCCGGACTAGCGGGAACGAACACCGGGGAGCTGTTTTTT. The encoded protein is CATSDSGLAGTNTGELFF.

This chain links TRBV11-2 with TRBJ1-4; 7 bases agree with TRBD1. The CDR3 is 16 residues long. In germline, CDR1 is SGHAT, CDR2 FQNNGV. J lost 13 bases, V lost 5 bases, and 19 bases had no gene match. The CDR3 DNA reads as TGTGCCAGCAGCATTCCTCCTTACAGGGGCTCGTCTAGACTGTTTTTT. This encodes CASSIPPYRGSSRLFF.

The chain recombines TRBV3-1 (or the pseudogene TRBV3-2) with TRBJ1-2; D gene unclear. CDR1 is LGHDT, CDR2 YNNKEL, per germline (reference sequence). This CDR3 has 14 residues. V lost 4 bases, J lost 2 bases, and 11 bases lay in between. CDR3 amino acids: CASSPGSQNYGYTF. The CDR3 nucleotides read TGTGCCAGCAGCCCCGGGTCGCAGAACTATGGCTACACCTTC.

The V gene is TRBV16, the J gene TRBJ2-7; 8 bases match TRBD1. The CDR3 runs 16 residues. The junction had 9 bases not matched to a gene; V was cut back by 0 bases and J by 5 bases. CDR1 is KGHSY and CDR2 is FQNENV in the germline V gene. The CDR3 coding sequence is TGTGCCAGCAGCCAATCAATAAACAGGGGGTCGAACGAGCAGTACTTC. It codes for CASSQSINRGSNEQYF.

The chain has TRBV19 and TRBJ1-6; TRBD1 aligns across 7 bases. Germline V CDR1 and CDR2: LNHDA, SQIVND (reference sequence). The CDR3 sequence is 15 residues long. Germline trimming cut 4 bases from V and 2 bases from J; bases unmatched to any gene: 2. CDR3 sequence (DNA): TGTGCCAGTAGTACACAGGGGACCTATAATTCACCCCTCCACTTT. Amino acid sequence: CASSTQGTYNSPLHF.

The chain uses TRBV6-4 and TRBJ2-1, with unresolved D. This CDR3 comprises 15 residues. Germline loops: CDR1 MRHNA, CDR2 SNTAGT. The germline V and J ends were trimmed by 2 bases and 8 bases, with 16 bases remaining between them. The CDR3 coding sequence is TGTGCCAGCAGTGACCGCCCCGCCCGGTCCGATGAGCAGTTCTTC. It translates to CASSDRPARSDEQFF.

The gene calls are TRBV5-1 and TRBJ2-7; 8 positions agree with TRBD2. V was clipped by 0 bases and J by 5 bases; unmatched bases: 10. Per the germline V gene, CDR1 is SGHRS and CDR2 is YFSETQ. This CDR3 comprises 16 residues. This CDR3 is CASSLGSGVLWDEQYF. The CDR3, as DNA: TGCGCCAGCAGCTTGGGTAGCGGGGTTCTCTGGGACGAGCAGTACTTC. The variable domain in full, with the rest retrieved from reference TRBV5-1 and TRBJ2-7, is KAGVTQTPRYLIKTRGQQVTLSCSPISGHRSVSWYQQTPGQGLQFLFEYFSETQRNKGNFPGRFSGRQFSNSRSEMNVSTLELGDSALYLCASSLGSGVLWDEQYFGPGTRLTVT.

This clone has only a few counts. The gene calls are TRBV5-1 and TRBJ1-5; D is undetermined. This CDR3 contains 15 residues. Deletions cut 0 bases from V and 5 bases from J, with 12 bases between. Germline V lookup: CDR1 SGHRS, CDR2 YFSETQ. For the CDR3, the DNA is TGCGCCAGCAGCTTGGGTCTTAGCGGGGATCAGCCCCAGCATTTT. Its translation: CASSLGLSGDQPQHF.

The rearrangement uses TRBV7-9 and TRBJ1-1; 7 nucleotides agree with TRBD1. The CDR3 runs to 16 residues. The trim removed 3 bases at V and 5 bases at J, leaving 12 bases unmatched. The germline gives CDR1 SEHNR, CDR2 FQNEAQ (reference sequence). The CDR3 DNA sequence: TGTGCCAGCAGCTTCGGGTTGGAGGGGGCGGAGACTGAAGCTTTCTTT. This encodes CASSFGLEGAETEAFF.

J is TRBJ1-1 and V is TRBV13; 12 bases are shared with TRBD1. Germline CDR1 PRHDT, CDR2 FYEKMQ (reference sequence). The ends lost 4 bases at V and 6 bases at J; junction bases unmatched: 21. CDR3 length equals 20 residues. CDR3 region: CASSSRGTGGPGDRSSEAFF. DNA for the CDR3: TGTGCCAGCAGCTCGAGAGGGACAGGGGGCCCAGGAGACCGGAGTTCTGAAGCTTTCTTT.

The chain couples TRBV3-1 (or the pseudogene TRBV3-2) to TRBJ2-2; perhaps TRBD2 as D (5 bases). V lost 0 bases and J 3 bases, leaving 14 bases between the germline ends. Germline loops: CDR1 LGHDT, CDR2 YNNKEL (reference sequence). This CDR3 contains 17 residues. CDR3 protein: CASSQDAGLRYTGELFF. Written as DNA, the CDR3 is TGTGCCAGCAGCCAAGATGCAGGACTGCGGTACACCGGGGAGCTGTTTTTT.

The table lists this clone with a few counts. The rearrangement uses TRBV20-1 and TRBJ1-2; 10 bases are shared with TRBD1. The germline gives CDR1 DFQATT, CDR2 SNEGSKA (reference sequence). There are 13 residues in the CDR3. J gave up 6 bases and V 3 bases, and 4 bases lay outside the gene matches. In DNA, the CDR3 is TGCAGTGCTAGTGGGACAGGGGAAAATGGCTACACCTTC. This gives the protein CSASGTGENGYTF.

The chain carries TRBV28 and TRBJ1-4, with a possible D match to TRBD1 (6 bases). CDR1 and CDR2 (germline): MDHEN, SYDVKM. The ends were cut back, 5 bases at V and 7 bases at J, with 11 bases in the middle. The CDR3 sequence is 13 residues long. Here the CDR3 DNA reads TGTGCCAGCAGTACAGGGTTCCGTGAAAAACTGTTTTTT. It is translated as CASSTGFREKLFF.

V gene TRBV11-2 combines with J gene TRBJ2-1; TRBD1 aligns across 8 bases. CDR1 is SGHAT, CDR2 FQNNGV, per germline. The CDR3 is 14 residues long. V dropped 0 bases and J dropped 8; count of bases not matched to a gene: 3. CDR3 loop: CASSLEQGAHEQFF. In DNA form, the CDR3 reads TGTGCCAGCAGCTTAGAGCAGGGGGCCCATGAGCAGTTCTTC.

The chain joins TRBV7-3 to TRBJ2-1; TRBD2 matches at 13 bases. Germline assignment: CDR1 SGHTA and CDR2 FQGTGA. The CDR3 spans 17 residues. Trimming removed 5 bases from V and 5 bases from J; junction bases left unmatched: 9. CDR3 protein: CASSPARTSGGNNEQFF. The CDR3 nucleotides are TGTGCCAGCAGCCCCGCACGGACTAGCGGGGGTAACAATGAGCAGTTCTTC.

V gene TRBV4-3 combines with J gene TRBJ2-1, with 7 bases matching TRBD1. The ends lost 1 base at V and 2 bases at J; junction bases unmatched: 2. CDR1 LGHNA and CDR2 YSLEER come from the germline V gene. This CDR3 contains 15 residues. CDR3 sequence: CASSQGGGAYNEQFF. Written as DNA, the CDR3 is TGCGCCAGCAGCCAAGGAGGGGGCGCCTACAATGAGCAGTTCTTC.

The chain's CDR3 is CASSLDSTYEQYF. The CDR3 DNA is TGTGCCAGCAGCTTGGACAGTACCTACGAGCAGTACTTC. J is TRBJ2-7 and V is TRBV5-6; D gene uncertain. V lost 0 bases to trimming and J lost 2 bases, with 6 bases between them. The CDR3 has 13 residues. Looked up from germline, CDR1 is SGHDT and CDR2 is YYEEEE. Filled out from reference TRBV5-6 and TRBJ2-7, the complete variable domain reads DAGVTQSPTHLIKTRGQQVTLRCSPKSGHDTVSWYQQALGQGPQFIFQYYEEEERQRGNFPDRFSGHQFPNYSSELNVNALLLGDSALYLCASSLDSTYEQYFGPGTRLTVT.

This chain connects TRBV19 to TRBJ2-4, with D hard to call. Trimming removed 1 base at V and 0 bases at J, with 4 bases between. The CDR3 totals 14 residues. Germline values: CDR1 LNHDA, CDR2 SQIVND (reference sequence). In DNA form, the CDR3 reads TGTGCCAGTAGTATAGCGGGAGCCAAAAACATTCAGTACTTC. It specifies CASSIAGAKNIQYF.

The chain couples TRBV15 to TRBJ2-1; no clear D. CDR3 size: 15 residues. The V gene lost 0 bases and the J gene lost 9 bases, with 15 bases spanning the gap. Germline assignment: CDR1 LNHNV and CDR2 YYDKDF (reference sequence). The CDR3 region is CATSRDVVALAEQFF. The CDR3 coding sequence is TGTGCCACCAGCAGAGATGTAGTAGCTCTGGCTGAGCAGTTCTTC.